Following are 30 T cell receptor beta chains from one sample sequenced in a study of cytomegalovirus exposure and HLA in healthy donors. PCR amplification relied on 60 Vbeta primers (plus 13 Jbeta primers). The method was immunoSEQ multiplex PCR; TCRdb's version includes in-frame clones alone and lacks a portion of them. The data hold fewer than 200,000 clones, with roughly 82% observed a single time. Sample: PBMCs. The receptor source for this set is a girl aged 2 to 10 in good health and CMV-seropositive.

This chain connects TRBV10-3 to TRBJ1-1; D is ambiguous. The germline gives CDR1 ENHRY, CDR2 SYGVKD. This CDR3 spans 14 amino acids. The V gene lost 4 bases and the J gene lost 3 bases, with 12 bases spanning the gap. CDR3 residues: CAISVSGRDTEAFF. In DNA form, the CDR3 reads TGTGCCATCAGTGTTTCGGGGAGGGACACTGAAGCTTTCTTT.

This clone was seen a single time. The rearrangement uses TRBV15 and TRBJ2-7; TRBD1 might be the D (7 bases). Germline CDR1 is LNHNV and CDR2 is YYDKDF (reference sequence). V dropped 3 bases and J dropped 9 bases, with 27 bases sitting between them. The CDR3 runs 17 residues. CDR3 in DNA: TGTGCCACCAGCAGCGGGGGAGGAAAGGGACAGATCGGGGGGCAGTACTTC. Translation gives CATSSGGGKGQIGGQYF.

The V and J genes are TRBV5-4 and TRBJ1-6; no firm D call. CDR1 and CDR2 from the germline V gene are SGHNT and YYREEE (reference sequence). Trimming removed 0 bases from V and 7 bases from J, with 8 bases in between. There are 14 residues in the CDR3. The CDR3 DNA reads TGTGCCAGCAGCTTGGAACGGTTGAATTCACCCCTCCACTTT. This sequence encodes CASSLERLNSPLHF.

The genes are TRBV5-6 and TRBJ1-5; D call uncertain. Germline V gives CDR1 SGHDT, CDR2 YYEEEE. This CDR3 spans 17 amino acids. Trimming cost V 1 base and J 0 bases, with 14 bases left between them. Here the CDR3 DNA reads TGTGCCAGCAGCTTGAGGTCCAGCGGGAATAGCAATCAGCCCCAGCATTTT. Its translation: CASSLRSSGNSNQPQHF.

A remark on this clone: Other nucleotide sequences from this sample produce the same CDR3. This chain joins TRBV29-1 and TRBJ2-7; perhaps TRBD2 as D (9 bases). V was shortened by 4 bases and J by 5 bases, with 15 bases between the two germline ends. Germline CDR1 is SQVTM and CDR2 is ANQGSEA. This CDR3 is built from 13 residues. The CDR3 DNA reads as TGCAGCGTTGCCCTAGCGGGACAGGACGAGCAGTACTTC. It translates to CSVALAGQDEQYF.

The V call is TRBV14, the J call TRBJ1-1, with D unresolved. The V and J ends lost 1 base and 8 bases respectively, with 8 bases between them. The germline V gene has CDR1 SGHDN and CDR2 FVKESK. This CDR3 is built from 12 residues. The CDR3 is CASSQGAREAFF. CDR3 DNA sequence: TGTGCCAGCAGCCAAGGGGCCAGGGAAGCTTTCTTT.

The chain has TRBV30 and TRBJ2-5, with 7 nucleotides matching TRBD2. The CDR3 has 13 residues. Trimming removed 3 bases from V and 5 bases from J; junction bases left unmatched: 6. In germline, CDR1 is GTSNPN, CDR2 SVGIG (reference sequence). The CDR3 sequence is CAWRHGRIETQYF. DNA of the CDR3: TGTGCCTGGAGGCACGGGAGGATCGAGACCCAGTACTTC.

This rearrangement joins TRBV4-2 to TRBJ1-1, with TRBD1 as a possible D gene (5 bases). Per the germline V gene, CDR1 is LGHNA and CDR2 is YNFKEQ. The length of the CDR3 is 14 residues. Between the trimmed V and J ends, which lost 0 bases and 3 bases, there was a span of 8 bases. This chain's CDR3 is CASSQDSRDTEAFF. The CDR3 region has the DNA TGTGCCAGCAGCCAAGATTCCAGGGACACTGAAGCTTTCTTT.

The J gene is TRBJ2-4, the V gene TRBV29-1; D unclear. This CDR3 is built from 11 residues. Germline CDR1 reads SQVTM; CDR2 reads ANQGSEA. V gave up 2 bases and J gave up 5 bases, with 4 bases separating them. The CDR3 loop is CSVESQNIQYF. CDR3 sequence (DNA): TGCAGCGTTGAAAGCCAAAACATTCAGTACTTC.

The chain links TRBV28 to TRBJ2-5; D is unresolved. The V gene lost 2 bases and the J gene lost 2 bases, with 9 bases spanning the gap. The CDR3 is 14 amino acids. Germline CDR1 and CDR2: MDHEN and SYDVKM. CDR3 loop: CASSLSWRQETQYF. CDR3 nucleotide sequence: TGTGCCAGCAGTTTAAGCTGGAGACAAGAGACCCAGTACTTC.

As to this clone: This CDR3 is also generated by other DNA sequences in the sample. The chain uses TRBV28 and TRBJ1-5, with 7 nucleotides matching TRBD1. CDR1 and CDR2 (germline): MDHEN, SYDVKM. The V gene end was trimmed by 6 bases and the J gene end by 0 bases; junction bases not matched to a gene: 23. This CDR3 has 21 amino acids. CDR3 sequence: CASSKDRDWRFSWDSNQPQHF. In DNA, the CDR3 is TGTGCCAGCAGCAAAGACAGGGACTGGAGGTTTTCATGGGATAGCAATCAGCCCCAGCATTTT. Full variable domain (missing parts from reference TRBV28 and TRBJ1-5): DVKVTQSSRYLVKRTGEKVFLECVQDMDHENMFWYRQDPGLGLRLIYFSYDVKMKEKGDIPEGYSVSREKKERFSLILESASTNQTSMYLCASSKDRDWRFSWDSNQPQHFGDGTRLSIL.

This rearrangement joins TRBV7-6 to TRBJ1-1; weak D call: TRBD1 (6 bases). The CDR3 runs to 14 residues. V was trimmed by 1 base and J by 5 bases, leaving 11 bases between them. Looked up from germline, CDR1 is SGHVS and CDR2 is FNYEAQ. The CDR3 loop reads CASSLGGTPTEAFF. CDR3 in DNA: TGTGCCAGCAGCTTAGGAGGGACACCAACTGAAGCTTTCTTT. Together with reference TRBV7-6 and TRBJ1-1, the CDR3 gives the full variable domain: GAGVSQSPRYKVTKRGQDVALRCDPISGHVSLYWYRQALGQGPEFLTYFNYEAQQDKSGLPNDRFSAERPEGSISTLTIQRTEQRDSAMYRCASSLGGTPTEAFFGQGTRLTVV.

The chain couples TRBV5-6 to TRBJ1-6; 7 positions agree with TRBD1. The V segment lost 0 bases and the J segment 7 bases; nucleotides outside the gene matches: 4. CDR3 size: 15 residues. The germline V gene has CDR1 SGHDT and CDR2 YYEEEE. In nucleotides, the CDR3 is TGTGCCAGCAGCTTGGCGGGACAGCAAAATTCACCCCTCCACTTT. Its protein is CASSLAGQQNSPLHF.

The chain carries TRBV6-5 and TRBJ2-1; D is possibly TRBD1 (5 bases). CDR1 and CDR2 (germline): MNHEY, SVGAGI. Trimming removed 0 bases from V and 6 bases from J, with 12 bases in between. The CDR3 loop spans 15 amino acids. The CDR3 sequence: CASSYSDPRGNEQFF. The DNA of the CDR3 is TGTGCCAGCAGTTACTCGGACCCTAGGGGCAATGAGCAGTTCTTC.

In nucleotides, the CDR3 is TGTGCCAGCAGCTTAACCAGACATAATGAAAAACTGTTTTTT. This sequence encodes CASSLTRHNEKLFF. V usage is TRBV11-2 and J usage is TRBJ1-4; D remains unclear. V was clipped by 2 bases and J by 4 bases, with 8 bases between them. The V gene's germline CDR1 is SGHAT and CDR2 FQNNGV. This CDR3 is 14 amino acids long.

The chain combines TRBV11-3 with TRBJ2-2; D may be TRBD1 (6 bases). The CDR3 runs to 17 residues. V gave up 5 bases and J gave up 0 bases, with 16 bases separating them. Germline lookup yields CDR1 SGHNT and CDR2 YENEEA. CDR3 DNA: TGTGCCAGCAGCCGTTATGGACAGAACGCGAACACCGGGGAGCTGTTTTTT. Translated: CASSRYGQNANTGELFF.

There are a few counts of this clone. This chain links TRBV21-1 with TRBJ2-7; TRBD2, the table's D call, lacks a check against the DNA. TRBV21-1 is noted as a pseudogene. CDR3 length: 14 amino acids. CDR3 DNA: TGTGCCAGCAGCACTAGCGGGAGGGCAGGCGAGCAGTACTTC. It encodes CASSTSGRAGEQYF.

The CDR3 DNA follows: TGTGCCAGCAGCTTTCGTCCTCGGGACACAGATACGCAGTATTTT. Encoded protein: CASSFRPRDTDTQYF. The chain couples TRBV5-6 to TRBJ2-3; perhaps TRBD2 as D (5 bases). The CDR3 totals 15 residues. The V end was cut by 2 bases, the J end by 2 bases, with 12 bases between. Germline V gives CDR1 SGHDT, CDR2 YYEEEE. Complete variable domain (other parts from reference TRBV5-6 and TRBJ2-3): DAGVTQSPTHLIKTRGQQVTLRCSPKSGHDTVSWYQQALGQGPQFIFQYYEEEERQRGNFPDRFSGHQFPNYSSELNVNALLLGDSALYLCASSFRPRDTDTQYFGPGTRLTVL.

The gene calls are TRBV2 and TRBJ2-1; 11 bases are a match to TRBD2. Germline V gene lookup returns CDR1 SNHLY and CDR2 FYNNEI. The CDR3 spans 15 residues. With V trimmed by 10 bases and J by 3 bases, 8 bases remained unmatched. The chain's CDR3 is CANSKGTSGYNEQFF. In DNA, the CDR3 is TGTGCCAACTCGAAGGGGACTAGCGGCTACAATGAGCAGTTCTTC.

This clone was found a few times. This rearrangement joins TRBV6-5 to TRBJ2-7, with 9 nucleotides matching TRBD2. Germline V gene sequence: CDR1 MNHEY, CDR2 SVGAGI. This CDR3 has 13 residues. J gave up 7 bases and V 5 bases, and 6 bases lay outside the gene matches. CDR3 sequence: CASSLAGIPEQYF. The CDR3 DNA sequence: TGTGCCAGCAGTCTAGCGGGAATCCCAGAGCAGTACTTC.

In its sample, this clone was seen once. The gene calls are TRBV4-2 and TRBJ1-2; D gene uncertain. Germline lookup yields CDR1 LGHNA and CDR2 YNFKEQ. The CDR3 runs to 15 residues. The V end was cut by 0 bases, the J end by 4 bases, with 12 bases between. Here the CDR3 DNA reads TGTGCCAGCAGCCAAGATCCCCACAATGGCTATGGCTACACCTTC. Translating gives CASSQDPHNGYGYTF.

This clone has just a few counts. The chain links TRBV28 to TRBJ1-5; TRBD1 matches at 7 bases. V shed 8 bases, J shed 7 bases, and the junction held 14 bases outside the gene matches. The germline V gene encodes CDR1 MDHEN and CDR2 SYDVKM. This CDR3 is 15 amino acids long. The CDR3 here is CASGNRQGTAQPQHF. DNA for the CDR3: TGTGCCAGCGGGAACCGACAGGGTACGGCGCAGCCCCAGCATTTT. Supplemented by reference TRBV28 and TRBJ1-5, the full variable domain reads DVKVTQSSRYLVKRTGEKVFLECVQDMDHENMFWYRQDPGLGLRLIYFSYDVKMKEKGDIPEGYSVSREKKERFSLILESASTNQTSMYLCASGNRQGTAQPQHFGDGTRLSIL.

The chain combines TRBV28 with TRBJ2-5, with TRBD2 matching over 10 bases. CDR3 length equals 17 residues. The V and J ends lost 5 bases and 0 bases, in that order; junction bases with no gene match: 9. Per the germline V gene, CDR1 is MDHEN and CDR2 is SYDVKM. CDR3 in amino acids: CASSASSSGRYQETQYF. CDR3 DNA sequence: TGTGCCAGCAGTGCCTCTTCTAGCGGGAGATACCAAGAGACCCAGTACTTC.

J is TRBJ2-6 and V is TRBV5-1, with 9 bases identical to TRBD1. The CDR3 totals 17 residues. The germline V gene encodes CDR1 SGHRS and CDR2 YFSETQ. Trimming cost V 8 bases and J 1 base; bases outside gene matches: 10. In DNA form, the CDR3 reads TGCGCCAGTAGGACCGGGACAGGGTCTTCTGGGGCCAACGTCCTGACTTTC. Protein: CASRTGTGSSGANVLTF.

This sequence joins TRBV5-1 and TRBJ1-1; D is perhaps TRBD1 (6 bases). The length of the CDR3 is 14 residues. V shed 3 bases and J shed 0 bases, with 9 bases lying between them. Germline V gene sequence: CDR1 SGHRS, CDR2 YFSETQ. In DNA, the CDR3 is TGCGCCAGCAGCTCAGGGGTATTGAACACTGAAGCTTTCTTT. Protein: CASSSGVLNTEAFF.

V usage is TRBV19 and J usage is TRBJ1-5; the D gene is possibly TRBD1 (6 bases). V was clipped by 4 bases and J by 1 base, with 14 bases between them. The CDR3 is 16 amino acids. Germline V CDR1 and CDR2: LNHDA, SQIVND (reference sequence). The DNA for the CDR3 is TGTGCCAGTAGTACCAATCGGGGGGCAAGCAATCAGCCCCAGCATTTT. Its protein product is CASSTNRGASNQPQHF.

J is TRBJ1-6 and V is TRBV6-7; D is possibly TRBD1 (5 bases). TRBV6-7 qualifies as an ORF whose function is uncertain. The ends were cut back, 0 bases at V and 2 bases at J, with 14 bases in the middle. The CDR3 consists of 18 residues. As DNA, the CDR3 is TGTGCCAGCAGTTACTCGAAGCCCTCAGGGACCTATAATTCACCCCTCCACTTT. The encoded protein is CASSYSKPSGTYNSPLHF.

This clone was detected only a few times. V and J are TRBV2 and TRBJ2-7; 8 nucleotides line up with TRBD1. The CDR3 contains 13 residues. The germline CDR1 and CDR2 sequences are SNHLY and FYNNEI. Losses at the gene ends were 8 bases for V and 5 bases for J; bases not matched to a gene: 8. DNA for the CDR3: TGTGCCAGCTGGACAGGGAGATGGGACGAGCAGTACTTC. Amino acid sequence: CASWTGRWDEQYF.

V is TRBV4-1 and J is TRBJ1-1; D is possibly TRBD1 (5 bases). Between the trimmed V and J ends, which lost 5 bases and 4 bases, there was a span of 14 bases. The CDR3 totals 14 residues. Germline V gene lookup returns CDR1 MGHRA and CDR2 YSYEKL. The CDR3 loop is CASSSPGSATEAFF. The CDR3 DNA reads as TGCGCCAGCAGCTCCCCAGGGTCGGCCACTGAAGCTTTCTTT.

This chain uses TRBV19 with TRBJ2-3, with 8 bases lining up with TRBD1. V trimming: 5 bases; J trimming: 1 base; junction bases outside the gene matches: 5. Germline loops: CDR1 LNHDA, CDR2 SQIVND (reference sequence). CDR3 length equals 15 residues. The DNA for the CDR3 is TGTGCCAGTAGTCCCGGACAGGGAGGCACAGATACGCAGTATTTT. This sequence encodes CASSPGQGGTDTQYF.